The 22 T cell receptor beta chains reported below all come from one sample, sequenced in a study of cytomegalovirus exposure and HLA in healthy donors. The primer mix had 60 Vbeta and 13 Jbeta primers. Repertoires were generated with immunoSEQ multiplex PCR, while TCRdb's copy carries only in-frame clones and drops some. The sample shows fewer than 200,000 clones, around 83% of them seen only once. Sequenced input: PBMCs. The source of these receptors is a young man in good health and CMV-seropositive.

The chain has TRBV13 and TRBJ2-2; 7 bases line up with TRBD2. The CDR3 covers 15 residues. Germline V gene sequence: CDR1 PRHDT, CDR2 FYEKMQ (reference sequence). V lost 0 bases and J lost 2; bases outside the gene matches: 0. As DNA, the CDR3 is TGTGCCAGCAGCTTAGGGGGACTAAACACCGGGGAGCTGTTTTTT. It is translated as CASSLGGLNTGELFF. Full variable domain (remainder filled in from reference TRBV13 and TRBJ2-2): AAGVIQSPRHLIKEKRETATLKCYPIPRHDTVYWYQQGPGQDPQFLISFYEKMQSDKGSIPDRFSAQQFSDYHSELNMSSLELGDSALYFCASSLGGLNTGELFFGEGSRLTVL.

V usage is TRBV5-5 and J usage is TRBJ2-7; unclear D gene. The CDR3 totals 17 residues. Trimming shortened V by 0 bases and J by 0 bases, and 16 bases separated the two germline ends. Germline values: CDR1 SGHKS, CDR2 YYEKEE (reference sequence). CDR3 nucleotide sequence: TGTGCCAGCAGCTTGGCCGATAACCGAGACATCTCCTACGAGCAGTACTTC. Residues: CASSLADNRDISYEQYF.

CDR3 sequence: CASSLHRDTSGYTF. CDR3 bases: TGTGCCAGCAGTCTCCACAGGGATACAAGTGGCTACACCTTC. J is TRBJ1-2 and V is TRBV27, with D perhaps matching TRBD1 (6 bases). V was pared by 5 bases and J by 7 bases, with 17 bases between. CDR3 size: 14 residues. In germline, CDR1 is MNHEY, CDR2 SMNVEV (reference sequence).

This clone has only one observation. This chain links TRBV5-1 with TRBJ1-4, with TRBD1 matching over 7 bases. The germline V gene encodes CDR1 SGHRS and CDR2 YFSETQ. The CDR3 is 14 amino acids. The V and J ends lost 2 bases and 8 bases, in that order; junction bases with no gene match: 6. The CDR3 bases are TGCGCCAGCAGCTTAACAGGGGTGGAAGAAAAACTGTTTTTT. This encodes CASSLTGVEEKLFF.

This chain connects TRBV6-5 to TRBJ2-1; 9 positions match TRBD1. V lost 5 bases and J lost 14; bases outside the gene matches: 10. Germline V gene lookup returns CDR1 MNHEY and CDR2 SVGAGI. The CDR3 loop spans 13 amino acids. The CDR3 here is CASSTPGTGSKFF. The CDR3 nucleotides read TGTGCCAGCAGTACCCCCGGGACAGGGTCGAAGTTCTTC.

The V call is TRBV27, the J call TRBJ2-2; TRBD2 is a possible D gene (5 bases). Trimming took off 2 bases at V and 6 bases at J, with 7 bases between the two ends. CDR1 is MNHEY and CDR2 is SMNVEV in the germline V gene (reference sequence). The CDR3 is 13 residues long. CDR3 in DNA: TGTGCCAGCAGTTTACGAGGGCCCGGGGAGCTGTTTTTT. Protein sequence: CASSLRGPGELFF.

The chain carries TRBV9 and TRBJ2-7; 9 bases map to TRBD2. This CDR3 has 15 residues. Trimming at V came to 0 bases and at J to 1 base, leaving 2 bases not matched to a gene. Germline CDR1 reads SGDLS; CDR2 reads YYNGEE. The CDR3 spells CASSVALAGSYEQYF. CDR3 sequence (DNA): TGTGCCAGCAGCGTAGCCCTAGCGGGGTCCTACGAGCAGTACTTC.

The V gene is TRBV19, the J gene TRBJ1-4, with 10 bases that match TRBD1. The CDR3 runs 15 residues. The V and J ends lost 5 bases and 11 bases, in that order; junction bases with no gene match: 11. Germline V gene lookup returns CDR1 LNHDA and CDR2 SQIVND (reference sequence). The CDR3 coding sequence is TGTGCCAGTAGTTTTGAGACAGGGGGCATTCGGAAACTGTTTTTT. This sequence encodes CASSFETGGIRKLFF.

The rearrangement uses TRBV2 and TRBJ1-5; 9 positions agree with TRBD1. This CDR3 spans 14 amino acids. Germline V gene sequence: CDR1 SNHLY, CDR2 FYNNEI. Unmatched junction bases numbered 5, after V lost 8 bases and J lost 3 bases. The CDR3, as DNA: TGTGCCAGCGCGGGACAGGGTAACAATCAGCCCCAGCATTTT. Encoded protein: CASAGQGNNQPQHF.

The chain combines TRBV27 with TRBJ2-7; 10 bases match TRBD1. CDR1 MNHEY and CDR2 SMNVEV come from the germline V gene (reference sequence). Trimming removed 5 bases from V and 1 base from J; junction bases left unmatched: 5. This CDR3 contains 15 residues. CDR3 nucleotide sequence: TGTGCCAGCAGTCCTCGGACAGGGGGATCCTACGAGCAGTACTTC. Translating gives CASSPRTGGSYEQYF.

The V gene is TRBV6-5, the J gene TRBJ2-5; D may be TRBD2 (6 bases). V dropped 4 bases and J dropped 6 bases, with 18 bases sitting between them. CDR3 length: 15 amino acids. CDR1 is MNHEY and CDR2 is SVGAGI in the germline V gene. The CDR3 is CASSSSAAGRKTQYF. CDR3 sequence (DNA): TGTGCCAGCAGTTCCTCGGCGGCAGGGAGGAAGACCCAGTACTTC.

The chain recombines TRBV11-3 with TRBJ1-3, with D hard to call. The V and J ends lost 1 base and 7 bases respectively, with 8 bases between them. Germline V gene lookup returns CDR1 SGHNT and CDR2 YENEEA. The length of the CDR3 is 13 residues. The chain's CDR3 is CASSLGLRNTIYF. The CDR3 DNA sequence: TGTGCCAGCAGCTTAGGCCTCAGGAACACCATATATTTT.

V is TRBV5-1 and J is TRBJ1-2; possible D gene TRBD1, 5 bases. The germline V and J ends were trimmed by 4 bases and 0 bases, with 7 bases remaining between them. The germline gives CDR1 SGHRS, CDR2 YFSETQ. This CDR3 is 13 amino acids long. The CDR3: CASSPTANYGYTF. CDR3 DNA: TGCGCCAGCAGCCCGACAGCTAACTATGGCTACACCTTC.

The chain links TRBV10-3 to TRBJ1-1, with 10 bases matching TRBD1. The junction had 5 bases not matched to a gene; V was cut back by 10 bases and J by 3 bases. The CDR3 totals 13 residues. CDR1 is ENHRY, CDR2 SYGVKD, per germline. The CDR3 sequence: CATEDRGDTEAFF. The CDR3 region has the DNA TGTGCCACGGAGGACAGGGGGGACACTGAAGCTTTCTTT.

This chain links TRBV10-1 with TRBJ1-2; D remains ambiguous. The CDR3 runs to 13 residues. The germline V and J ends were trimmed by 7 bases and 7 bases, with 16 bases remaining between them. CDR1 is WNHNN, CDR2 SYGVQD, per germline (reference sequence). CDR3 sequence reads: CASTQRCGGGYTF. As DNA, the CDR3 is TGCGCCAGCACCCAGCGATGTGGAGGTGGCTACACCTTC.

J is TRBJ1-1 and V is TRBV7-2; D unclear. The ends were cut back, 3 bases at V and 6 bases at J, with 11 bases in the middle. The CDR3 loop spans 13 amino acids. The germline CDR1 and CDR2 sequences are SGHTA and FQGNSA. The CDR3 nucleotides read TGTGCCAGCAGCTTTCGGGTGGCAGCTGAAGCTTTCTTT. Translated, it gives CASSFRVAAEAFF.

This sequence joins TRBV6-6 and TRBJ2-3; the D is unclear. Germline V gene data show CDR1 as MNHNY and CDR2 as SVGAGI (reference sequence). This CDR3 is 14 amino acids long. Trimming cost V 2 bases and J 3 bases, with 9 bases left between them. The CDR3 region has the DNA TGTGCCAGCAGTTACCGGTCTTCGACAGATACGCAGTATTTT. It yields the protein CASSYRSSTDTQYF.

J is TRBJ2-5 and V is TRBV9; 11 bases are a match to TRBD2. Unmatched junction bases numbered 9, after V lost 4 bases and J lost 4 bases. Germline CDR1 reads SGDLS; CDR2 reads YYNGEE. The CDR3 length is 16 residues. The CDR3 coding sequence is TGTGCCAGCAGCCCCAATAGCGGGGGGGCAGGAGAGACCCAGTACTTC. Residues: CASSPNSGGAGETQYF.

This clone has a single count. The chain recombines TRBV29-1 with TRBJ2-7, with TRBD1 matching over 10 bases. The CDR3 sequence is 12 residues long. Germline trimming cut 4 bases from V and 7 bases from J; bases unmatched to any gene: 4. Germline CDR1 reads SQVTM; CDR2 reads ANQGSEA. CDR3 DNA sequence: TGCAGCGTTGGACAGGGGGCGCGAGAGCAGTACTTC. Translated, it gives CSVGQGAREQYF.

The V call is TRBV11-2, the J call TRBJ1-4; unclear D gene. CDR3 size: 13 residues. V gave up 1 base and J gave up 7 bases, with 7 bases separating them. Germline V gives CDR1 SGHAT, CDR2 FQNNGV. The CDR3 DNA reads TGTGCCAGCAGCTTAGGGCAGGCTGAAAAACTGTTTTTT. Translation gives CASSLGQAEKLFF.

The V and J genes are TRBV9 and TRBJ2-2; no clear D gene. Germline V gene sequence: CDR1 SGDLS, CDR2 YYNGEE. The CDR3 is 15 amino acids. Trimming pared 4 bases from V and 2 bases from J, leaving 12 bases between. The CDR3 DNA is TGTGCCAGCAGCTCACACAGATCCAACACCGGGGAGCTGTTTTTT. Its translation is CASSSHRSNTGELFF.

The chain joins TRBV2 to TRBJ1-3; D is ambiguous. This CDR3 spans 15 amino acids. Per the germline V gene, CDR1 is SNHLY and CDR2 is FYNNEI. V lost 6 bases and J 9 bases, leaving 21 bases between the germline ends. The CDR3 sequence is CASSFGPPPGSTIYF. The CDR3 DNA follows: TGTGCCAGCAGCTTTGGGCCTCCGCCGGGGAGCACCATATATTTT.